These T cell receptor beta chains were read from a single sample in a study of shared clonotypes between healthy human individuals. Repertoires were generated with immunoSEQ multiplex PCR, while TCRdb's copy carries only in-frame clones and drops some. The sample shows 230,000 or so clones, 65% to 70% of them seen only once. What was sequenced was memory CD4+ T cells sorted from blood. The receptors derive from a man aged 30 to 39 in good health. CDR3s include the opening cysteine and the closing phenylalanine or tryptophan. Each record gives: clone size, J gene, D gene, V gene, CDR3 protein, CDR3 DNA. D genes are given only for firm matches. Clone size is given for some rows only: seen once, a few or many times, or a class if the clone is expanded.

>NA|TRBJ2-7|NA|TRBV10-1
CASSPEGRGKNEQYF
TGCGCCAGCAGCCCAGAAGGCAGGGGAAAGAACGAGCAGTACTTC
>NA|TRBJ1-4|TRBD1|TRBV18
CASSPRGQSYEKLFF
TGTGCCAGCTCACCACGGGGACAGAGCTATGAAAAACTGTTTTTT
>NA|TRBJ1-3|TRBD1|TRBV7-6
CASSSQGGAAGNTIYF
TGTGCCAGCAGCTCTCAAGGGGGCGCCGCAGGAAACACCATATATTTT
>few|TRBJ2-1|NA|TRBV7-6
CASSQLQDGNEQFF
TGTGCCAGCAGCCAACTTCAGGACGGCAATGAGCAGTTCTTC
>NA|TRBJ2-1|TRBD1|TRBV14
CASSQGVQGFFLGKQFF
TGTGCCAGCAGTCAAGGGGTACAGGGGTTTTTTCTGGGAAAGCAGTTCTTC
>NA|TRBJ2-7|TRBD1|TRBV18
CASSPRDRGHSYEQYF
TGTGCCAGCTCACCACGGGACAGGGGGCATTCCTACGAGCAGTACTTC
>NA|TRBJ1-4|TRBD1|TRBV4-1
CASSQRQGAAEKLFF
TGCGCCAGCAGCCAACGACAGGGGGCAGCCGAAAAACTGTTTTTT
>NA|TRBJ1-4|TRBD1|TRBV29-1
CSAESGLGQAGLFF
TGCAGCGCCGAGTCCGGCCTGGGACAGGCGGGCCTGTTTTTT
>NA|TRBJ2-7|NA|TRBV19
CASSTAGLYEQYF
TGTGCCAGTAGTACGGCCGGACTGTACGAGCAGTACTTC
>NA|TRBJ2-2|TRBD1|TRBV6-1
CASRTGPTGELFF
TGTGCCAGCAGGACAGGGCCCACCGGGGAGCTGTTTTTT
>NA|TRBJ2-7|TRBD1|TRBV5-5
CASSLVPGQGKGEQYF
TGTGCCAGCAGCTTGGTACCGGGACAGGGGAAAGGCGAGCAGTACTTC
>NA|TRBJ2-4|NA|TRBV7-2
CASSPDTTRADIQYF
TGTGCCAGCAGCCCAGATACCACCAGAGCGGACATTCAGTACTTC
>NA|TRBJ1-3|TRBD1|TRBV6-1
CASRSGQAGGNTIYF
TGTGCCAGTCGGAGCGGACAGGCGGGGGGAAACACCATATATTTT
>NA|TRBJ2-5|NA|TRBV29-1
CSVDTGSGSETQYF
TGCAGCGTCGATACAGGGTCAGGCTCAGAGACCCAGTACTTC
>few|TRBJ2-7|NA|TRBV28
CASSFSDRRGEQYF
TGTGCCAGCAGTTTTTCCGACCGTAGGGGCGAGCAGTACTTC
>few|TRBJ2-6|NA|TRBV6-1
CASSAHSGANVLTF
TGTGCCAGCAGTGCACACTCTGGGGCCAACGTCCTGACTTTC
>NA|TRBJ2-2|TRBD2|TRBV2
CASSEVAGVTGELFF
TGTGCCAGCAGTGAGGTAGCGGGAGTTACCGGGGAGCTGTTTTTT
>NA|TRBJ2-2|NA|TRBV11-3
CASSLETGELFF
TGTGCCAGCAGCCTAGAAACCGGGGAGCTGTTTTTT
>once|TRBJ2-7|NA|TRBV7-9
CASSSQGGSGQYF
TGTGCCAGCAGCTCCCAAGGAGGGTCAGGGCAGTACTTC
>once|TRBJ2-1|NA|TRBV28
CASSLSIAYNEQFF
TGTGCCAGCAGTTTATCGATTGCCTACAATGAGCAGTTCTTC
>once|TRBJ2-4|NA|TRBV23-1
CASSRQNLAKNIQYF
TGCGCCAGCAGTCGACAGAATCTAGCCAAAAACATTCAGTACTTC
>NA|TRBJ2-3|NA|TRBV21-1
CASSKETRLAGGPTDTQYF
TGTGCCAGCAGCAAGGAGACGCGGCTAGCGGGAGGGCCCACAGATACGCAGTATTTT
>many|TRBJ2-1|TRBD2|TRBV19
CASSRGGNEQFF
TGTGCCAGTAGTCGGGGGGGCAATGAGCAGTTCTTC
>once|TRBJ2-5|NA|TRBV5-4
CASSSSGKSETQYF
TGTGCCAGCAGCTCGTCTGGAAAATCAGAGACCCAGTACTTC
>many|TRBJ2-5|TRBD1|TRBV2
CASKWDRGRETQYF
TGTGCCAGCAAATGGGACAGGGGGCGGGAGACCCAGTACTTC
>NA|TRBJ2-7|TRBD2|TRBV11-1
CASSLVTSGSSQQYF
TGTGCCAGCAGCTTAGTTACTAGCGGGAGCTCGCAGCAGTACTTC
>NA|TRBJ2-1|TRBD2|TRBV27
CASSLSGSGSFEQFF
TGTGCCAGCAGTTTATCGGGTAGCGGGAGCTTTGAGCAGTTCTTC
>NA|TRBJ2-1|NA|TRBV28
CASSSAGTERYNEQFF
TGTGCCAGCAGTTCCGCGGGGACGGAACGATACAATGAGCAGTTCTTC
>NA|TRBJ2-3|NA|TRBV5-1
CASSRDNSDTQYF
TGCGCCAGCAGCCGGGATAACTCAGATACGCAGTATTTT
>NA|TRBJ1-3|TRBD1|TRBV19
CAAAGTVGNTIYF
TGTGCCGCGGCTGGGACAGTGGGAAACACCATATATTTT
>NA|TRBJ2-7|TRBD2|TRBV11-2
CASSPTSRPSGSIYEQYF
TGTGCCAGCAGCCCCACGAGTAGGCCTAGCGGGAGTATCTACGAGCAGTACTTC
>many|TRBJ2-3|NA|TRBV28
CASSDSTDTQYF
TGTGCCAGCAGCGACAGCACAGATACGCAGTATTTT
>few|TRBJ2-4|TRBD1|TRBV2
CASSGRQGAKNIQYF
TGTGCCAGCAGTGGGCGACAGGGGGCCAAAAACATTCAGTACTTC
>NA|TRBJ1-1|NA|TRBV2
CASSHPTGNTEAFF
TGTGCCAGCAGTCATCCGACAGGGAACACTGAAGCTTTCTTT
>few|TRBJ2-5|NA|TRBV7-6
CASSPVVGQETQYF
TGTGCCAGCAGCCCAGTTGTTGGACAAGAGACCCAGTACTTC
>NA|TRBJ1-1|TRBD1|TRBV27
CASLRTGRRSDTEAFF
TGTGCCAGCCTCAGGACAGGGAGAAGGTCAGACACTGAAGCTTTCTTT